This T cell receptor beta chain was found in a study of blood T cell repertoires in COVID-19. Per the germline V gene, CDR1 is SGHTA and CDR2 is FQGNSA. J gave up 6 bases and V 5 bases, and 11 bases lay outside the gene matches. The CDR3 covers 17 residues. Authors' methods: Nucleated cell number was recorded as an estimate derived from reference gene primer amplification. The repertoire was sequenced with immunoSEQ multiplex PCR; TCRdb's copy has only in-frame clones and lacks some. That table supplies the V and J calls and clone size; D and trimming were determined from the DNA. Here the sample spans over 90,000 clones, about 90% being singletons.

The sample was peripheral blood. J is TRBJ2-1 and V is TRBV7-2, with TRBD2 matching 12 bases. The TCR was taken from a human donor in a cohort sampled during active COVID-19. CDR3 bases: TGTGCCAGCAGCGTCGCCTCCGGGACTAGCGGGTCCAATGAGCAGTTCTTC. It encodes CASSVASGTSGSNEQFF.